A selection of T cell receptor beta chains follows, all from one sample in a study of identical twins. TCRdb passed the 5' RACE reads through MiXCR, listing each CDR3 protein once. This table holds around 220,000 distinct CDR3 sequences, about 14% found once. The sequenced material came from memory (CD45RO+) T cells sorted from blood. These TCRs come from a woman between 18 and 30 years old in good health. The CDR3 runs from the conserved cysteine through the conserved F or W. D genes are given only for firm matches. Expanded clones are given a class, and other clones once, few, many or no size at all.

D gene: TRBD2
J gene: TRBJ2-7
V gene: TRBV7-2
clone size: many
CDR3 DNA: TGTGCCACCCGGGAAGCTAGCGGGAGGGCGGGGGACTACGAGCAGTACTTC
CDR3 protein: CATREASGRAGDYEQYF

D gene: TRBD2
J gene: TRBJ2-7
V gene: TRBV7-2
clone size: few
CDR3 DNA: TGTGCCAGCAGGCTACTAGCGGGGAACTACGAGCAGTACTTC
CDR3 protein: CASRLLAGNYEQYF

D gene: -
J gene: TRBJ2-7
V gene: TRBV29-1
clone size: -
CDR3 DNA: TGCAGCGGACGCATGAACTACGAGCAGTACTTC
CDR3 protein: CSGRMNYEQYF

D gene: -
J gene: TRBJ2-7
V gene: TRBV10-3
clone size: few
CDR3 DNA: TGTGCCATCAGTGAGTCGAACTACGGCGGGGAGCAGTACTTC
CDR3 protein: CAISESNYGGEQYF

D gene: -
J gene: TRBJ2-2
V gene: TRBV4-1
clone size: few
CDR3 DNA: TGCGCCAGCAGCCAAGATGAATTCCAGCGCGAAGGGGAGCTGTTTTTT
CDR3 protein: CASSQDEFQREGELFF

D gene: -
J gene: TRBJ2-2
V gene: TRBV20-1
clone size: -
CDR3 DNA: TGCAGTGCTATCCGGTCCGGGGGCCTTGAATCTTACACCGGGGAGCTGTTTTTT
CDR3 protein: CSAIRSGGLESYTGELFF

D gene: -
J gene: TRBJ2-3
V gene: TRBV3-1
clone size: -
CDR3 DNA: TGTGCCAGCAGCCCCGGAGCCCTCCGGACGCAGTATTTT
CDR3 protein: CASSPGALRTQYF

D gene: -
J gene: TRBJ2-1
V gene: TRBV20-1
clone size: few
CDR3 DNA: TGCAGTGCCGCCCCCCAGTGGTCCTACAATGAGCAGTTCTTC
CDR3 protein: CSAAPQWSYNEQFF

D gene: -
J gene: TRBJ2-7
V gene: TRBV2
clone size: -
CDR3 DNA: TGTGCCAGCAGTGTAGCGGCAGGGAGCTACGAGCAGTACTTC
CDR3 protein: CASSVAAGSYEQYF

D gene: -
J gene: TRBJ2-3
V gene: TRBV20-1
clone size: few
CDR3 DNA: TGCAGTGCTAGAGATTGGCAGGGTGCTGATACGCAGTATTTT
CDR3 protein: CSARDWQGADTQYF

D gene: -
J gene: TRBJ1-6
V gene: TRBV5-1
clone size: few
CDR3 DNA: TGCGCCAGCAGCTTACTCACAAGGAGTGCTTCACCCCTCCACTTT
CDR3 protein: CASSLLTRSASPLHF

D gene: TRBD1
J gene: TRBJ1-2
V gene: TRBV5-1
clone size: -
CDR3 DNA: TGCGCCAGCAGCTCGACAGGGGGGTTGGATGGCTACACCTTC
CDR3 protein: CASSSTGGLDGYTF

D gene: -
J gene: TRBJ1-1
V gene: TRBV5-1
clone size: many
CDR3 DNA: TGCGCCAGCAGGGACAGAAGGGAGGGGACTGAAGCTTTCTTT
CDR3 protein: CASRDRREGTEAFF

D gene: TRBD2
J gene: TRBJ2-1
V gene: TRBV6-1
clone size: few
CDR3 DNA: TGTGCCAGCAGCCGTTCAGCGGGTTTAGCGGGGTCCTACAATGAGCAGTTCTTC
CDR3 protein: CASSRSAGLAGSYNEQFF

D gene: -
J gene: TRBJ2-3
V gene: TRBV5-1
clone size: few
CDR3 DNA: TGCGCCAGCAGCCAATGGACCACAGATACGCAGTATTTT
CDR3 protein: CASSQWTTDTQYF

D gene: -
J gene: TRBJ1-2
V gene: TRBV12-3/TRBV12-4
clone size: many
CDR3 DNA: TGTGCCAGCAGTCCATCAAACATCGGCGGCTACACCTTC
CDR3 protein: CASSPSNIGGYTF

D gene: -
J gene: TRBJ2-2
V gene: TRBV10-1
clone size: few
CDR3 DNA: TGCGCCAGCAGCTCCCGGGACCTGAACACCGGGGAGCTGTTTTTT
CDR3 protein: CASSSRDLNTGELFF

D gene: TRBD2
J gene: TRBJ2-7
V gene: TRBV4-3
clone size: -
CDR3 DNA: TGCGCCAGCAGCCACCGGACTAGCGGCTACGAGCAGTACTTC
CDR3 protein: CASSHRTSGYEQYF

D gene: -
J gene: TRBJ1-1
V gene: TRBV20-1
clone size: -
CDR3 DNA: TGCAGTGCTAGGCCGGGTCACACTGAAGCTTTCTTT
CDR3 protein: CSARPGHTEAFF

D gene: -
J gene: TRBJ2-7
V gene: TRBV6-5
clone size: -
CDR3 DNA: TGTGCCAGCAGTTACTTGGTAGCAGGACGCCCCTACGAGCAGTACTTC
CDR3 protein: CASSYLVAGRPYEQYF

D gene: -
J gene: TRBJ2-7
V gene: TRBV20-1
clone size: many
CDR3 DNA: TGCAGTGCTAGAGATGCGGCGGCGAGCTCCTACGAGCAGTACTTC
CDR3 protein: CSARDAAASSYEQYF

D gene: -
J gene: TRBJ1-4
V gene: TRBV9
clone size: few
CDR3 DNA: TGTGCCAGCAGCCCAAAAGACAGACGGGCTGAAAAACTGTTTTTT
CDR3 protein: CASSPKDRRAEKLFF

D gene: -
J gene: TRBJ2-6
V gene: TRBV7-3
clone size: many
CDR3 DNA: TGTGCCAGCAGCTTAGTAGGGAAGGCCTCTGGGGCCAACGTCCTGACTTTC
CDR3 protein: CASSLVGKASGANVLTF

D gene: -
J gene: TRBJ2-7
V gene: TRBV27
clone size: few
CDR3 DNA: TGTGCCAGCAGTTTAATGGGCAGACCCTACGAGCAGTACTTC
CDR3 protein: CASSLMGRPYEQYF

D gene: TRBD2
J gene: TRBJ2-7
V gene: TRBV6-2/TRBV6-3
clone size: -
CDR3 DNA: TGTGCCAGCAGTTTCCGCCCGACTAGCGTCAGCTCCTACGAGCAGTACTTC
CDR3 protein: CASSFRPTSVSSYEQYF

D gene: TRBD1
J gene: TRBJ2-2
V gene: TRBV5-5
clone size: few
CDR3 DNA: TGTGCCAGCAGTAGGGTTCCAGGGGGAAGTCTTGGGGAGCTGTTTTTT
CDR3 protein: CASSRVPGGSLGELFF

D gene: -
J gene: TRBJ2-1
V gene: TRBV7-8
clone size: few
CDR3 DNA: TGTGCCAGCAGCTTAGCCAGATTGAGCTCCTACAATGAGCAGTTCTTC
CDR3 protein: CASSLARLSSYNEQFF

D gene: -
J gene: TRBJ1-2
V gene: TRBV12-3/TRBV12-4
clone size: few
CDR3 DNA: TGTGCCAGCACTCTTACCTCGTCTGGCTACACCTTC
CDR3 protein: CASTLTSSGYTF

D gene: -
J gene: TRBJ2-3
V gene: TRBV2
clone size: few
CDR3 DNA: TGTGCCAGCAGGGGGATTAGCACAGATACGCAGTATTTT
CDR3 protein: CASRGISTDTQYF

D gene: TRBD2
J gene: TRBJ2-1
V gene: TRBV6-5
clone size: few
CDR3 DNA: TGTGCCAGCAGTTACGGTTCTAGCGGAAACAATGAGCAGTTCTTC
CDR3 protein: CASSYGSSGNNEQFF

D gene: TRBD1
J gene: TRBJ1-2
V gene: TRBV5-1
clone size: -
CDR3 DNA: TGCGCCAGCAGTGGGGGGACAGGAGGCTATGGCTACACCTTC
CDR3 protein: CASSGGTGGYGYTF

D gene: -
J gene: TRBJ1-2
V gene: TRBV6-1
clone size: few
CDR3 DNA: TGTGCCAGCAGAATGCCGGCCTCCTATGGCTACACCTTC
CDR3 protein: CASRMPASYGYTF

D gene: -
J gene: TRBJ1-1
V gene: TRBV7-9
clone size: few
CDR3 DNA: TGTGCCAGCACCACAGGGTCGAGGGGAAACACTGAAGCTTTCTTT
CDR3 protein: CASTTGSRGNTEAFF

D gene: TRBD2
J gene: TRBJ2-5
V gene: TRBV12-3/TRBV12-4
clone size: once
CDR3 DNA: TGTGCCAGTCTAGCGGGGGGGGGAGAGACCCAGTACTTC
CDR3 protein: CASLAGGGETQYF

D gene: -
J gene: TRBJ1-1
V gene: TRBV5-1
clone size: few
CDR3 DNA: TGCGCCAGCCGACCCGTTGTGAACACTGAAGCTTTCTTT
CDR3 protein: CASRPVVNTEAFF

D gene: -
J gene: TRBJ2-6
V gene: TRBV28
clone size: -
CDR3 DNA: TGTGCCAGCAGTCTACAGGCCGTGAGGGCCAACGTCCTGACTTTC
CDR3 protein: CASSLQAVRANVLTF

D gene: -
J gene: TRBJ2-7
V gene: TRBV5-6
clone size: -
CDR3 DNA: TGTGCCAGCCTTCCCCAGGGGACGGCCGCCTACGAGCAGTACTTC
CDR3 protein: CASLPQGTAAYEQYF

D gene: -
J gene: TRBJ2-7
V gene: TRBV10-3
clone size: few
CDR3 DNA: TGTGCCATCAGTGAAGGTCGCGAGCAGTACTTC
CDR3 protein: CAISEGREQYF

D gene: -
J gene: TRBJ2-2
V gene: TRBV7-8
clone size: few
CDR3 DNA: TGTGCCAGCAGCCGCAAACTGACCCAAAAGGCCGGGGAGCTGTTTTTT
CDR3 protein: CASSRKLTQKAGELFF

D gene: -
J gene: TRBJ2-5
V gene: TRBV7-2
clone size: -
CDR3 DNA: TGTGCCAGCAGCTTATGGGAGGAAGAGACCCAGTACTTC
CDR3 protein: CASSLWEEETQYF

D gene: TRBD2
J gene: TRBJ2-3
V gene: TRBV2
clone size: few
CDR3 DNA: TGTGCCAGCAGAGAGAGACTAGCGGTGTGGACAGATACGCAGTATTTT
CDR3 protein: CASRERLAVWTDTQYF

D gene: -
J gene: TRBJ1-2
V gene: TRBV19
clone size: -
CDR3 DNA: TGTGCCTCCGGGCTCAATGGCTACACCTTC
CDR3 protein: CASGLNGYTF

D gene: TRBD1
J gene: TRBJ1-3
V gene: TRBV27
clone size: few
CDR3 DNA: TGTGCCAGCAGGCAGGGGGCATCTGGAAACACCATATATTTT
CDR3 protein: CASRQGASGNTIYF

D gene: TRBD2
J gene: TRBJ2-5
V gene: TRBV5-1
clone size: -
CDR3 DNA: TGCGCCAGCAGGGAGGGGAACAGACTAGCGGAGAACCAAGAGACCCAGTACTTC
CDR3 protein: CASREGNRLAENQETQYF

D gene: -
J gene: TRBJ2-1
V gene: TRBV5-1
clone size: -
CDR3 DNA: TGCGCCAGCAGCAGGGGACAAGGAACCCCCTACAATGAGCAGTTCTTC
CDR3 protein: CASSRGQGTPYNEQFF

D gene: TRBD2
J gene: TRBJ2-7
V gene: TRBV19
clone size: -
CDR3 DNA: TGTGCCAGTAGAGCGGGACTAGCGGGAATCTACGAGCAGTACTTC
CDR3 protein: CASRAGLAGIYEQYF

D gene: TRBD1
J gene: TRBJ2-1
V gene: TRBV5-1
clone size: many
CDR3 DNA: TGCGCCAGCAGTGGACAGGGGCACAATGAGCAGTTCTTC
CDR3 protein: CASSGQGHNEQFF

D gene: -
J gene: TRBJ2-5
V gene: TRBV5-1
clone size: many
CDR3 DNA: TGCGCCAGCAGCCGGACACAAGAGACCCAGTACTTC
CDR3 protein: CASSRTQETQYF

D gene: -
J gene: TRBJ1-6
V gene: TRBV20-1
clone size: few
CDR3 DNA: TGCAGTGCGAGAGCGGGGCTCAATTCACCCCTCCACTTT
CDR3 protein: CSARAGLNSPLHF

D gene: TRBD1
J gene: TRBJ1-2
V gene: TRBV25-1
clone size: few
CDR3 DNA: TGTGCCAGCAGCAACAGGGGCTATTTCTATGGCTACACCTTC
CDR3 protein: CASSNRGYFYGYTF

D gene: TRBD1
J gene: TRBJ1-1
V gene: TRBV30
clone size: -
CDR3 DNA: TGTGCCTGGACCGGACAGGGGTTAGGCACTGAAGCTTTCTTT
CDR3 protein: CAWTGQGLGTEAFF

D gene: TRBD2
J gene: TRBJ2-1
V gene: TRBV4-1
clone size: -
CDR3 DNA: TGCGCCAGCAGCCAAGACCACCGGGAGGGCAATGAGCAGTTCTTC
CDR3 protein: CASSQDHREGNEQFF

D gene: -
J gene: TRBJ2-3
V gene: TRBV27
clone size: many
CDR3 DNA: TGTGCCAGCAGGGGGGTGTTTAGCACAGATACGCAGTATTTT
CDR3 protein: CASRGVFSTDTQYF

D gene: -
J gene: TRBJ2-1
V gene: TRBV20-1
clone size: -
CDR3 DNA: TGCAGTGCACCAAACTTCCATGAGCAGTTCTTC
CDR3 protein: CSAPNFHEQFF

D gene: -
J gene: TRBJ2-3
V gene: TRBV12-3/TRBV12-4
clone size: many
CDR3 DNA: TGTGCCAGCAGTCCCCTACAACAGGGTGGTGGCACAGATACGCAGTATTTT
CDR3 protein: CASSPLQQGGGTDTQYF

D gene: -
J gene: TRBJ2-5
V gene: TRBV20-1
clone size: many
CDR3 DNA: TGCAGTGCTAGAGATAGGTCAGGCCTTCTGAGCGAGACCCAGTACTTC
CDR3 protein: CSARDRSGLLSETQYF

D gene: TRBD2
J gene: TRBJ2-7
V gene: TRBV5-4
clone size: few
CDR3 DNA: TGTGCCAGCAGCTTGTCGCGGCGGGAGAGCTCCTACGAGCAGTACTTC
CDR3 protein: CASSLSRRESSYEQYF